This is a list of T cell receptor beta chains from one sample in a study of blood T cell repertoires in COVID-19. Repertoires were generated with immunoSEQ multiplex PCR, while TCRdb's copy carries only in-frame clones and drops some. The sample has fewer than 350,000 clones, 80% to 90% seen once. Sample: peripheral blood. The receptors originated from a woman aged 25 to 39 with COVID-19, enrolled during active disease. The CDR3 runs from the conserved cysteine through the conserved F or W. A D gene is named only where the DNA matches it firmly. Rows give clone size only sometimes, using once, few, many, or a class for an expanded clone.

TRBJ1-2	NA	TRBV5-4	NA	TGTGCCAGCAGCTTTGGATTGGGGGCGGCCTATGGCTACACCTTC	CASSFGLGAAYGYTF
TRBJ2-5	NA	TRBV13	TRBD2	TGTGCCAGCAGCTTAGCTAGCGGGGGGGCCGAAGAGACCCAGTACTTC	CASSLASGGAEETQYF
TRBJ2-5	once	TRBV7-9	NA	TGTGCCAGCAGCTTAGGCCTAAAAGAGACCCAGTACTTC	CASSLGLKETQYF
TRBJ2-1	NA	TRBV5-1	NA	TGCGCCAGCAGTCAGGGAAGCAGCTCCTACAATGAGCAGTTCTTC	CASSQGSSSYNEQFF
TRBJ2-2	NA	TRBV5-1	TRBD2	TGCGCCAGCAGCTACGGACTAGCGGGGGCCGGGGAGCTGTTTTTT	CASSYGLAGAGELFF
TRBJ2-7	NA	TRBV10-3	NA	TGTGCCATCAGTGAGTCCGAAGGGGGACCACCCTACGAGCAGTACTTC	CAISESEGGPPYEQYF
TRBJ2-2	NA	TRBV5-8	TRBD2	TGTGCCAGCGGGCGGGGGATGAACACCGGGGAGCTGTTTTTT	CASGRGMNTGELFF
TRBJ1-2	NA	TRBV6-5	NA	TGTGCCAGCAGTTACTCGACGGGACATCAGTACTATGGCTACACCTTC	CASSYSTGHQYYGYTF
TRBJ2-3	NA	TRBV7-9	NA	TGTGCCAGCAGAGCTACCGGGACAGATACGCAGTATTTT	CASRATGTDTQYF
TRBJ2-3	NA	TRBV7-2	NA	TGTGCCAGCAGCTTAGAAGCAGGGGTAGGAACAGATACGCAGTATTTT	CASSLEAGVGTDTQYF
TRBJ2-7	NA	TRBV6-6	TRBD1	TGTGCCAATTCCCACCGAACGCAGGGGGCGAACGACGAGCAGTACTTC	CANSHRTQGANDEQYF
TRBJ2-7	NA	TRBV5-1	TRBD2	TGCGCCAGCAGCCTTGGACTAGCGGGGGGATACTACGAGCAGTACTTC	CASSLGLAGGYYEQYF
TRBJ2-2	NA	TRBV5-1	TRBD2	TGCGCCAGCAGCCGTCTAGCGGGGTCGGGCGGGGAGCTGTTTTTT	CASSRLAGSGGELFF
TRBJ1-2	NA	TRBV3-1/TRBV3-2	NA	TGTGCCAGCAGCCTCCCCCCACTAGGTCCCTTAAACTATGGCTACACCTTC	CASSLPPLGPLNYGYTF
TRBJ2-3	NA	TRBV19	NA	TGTGCCAGTAACAGGGTTCCGGGAGATACGCAGTATTTT	CASNRVPGDTQYF
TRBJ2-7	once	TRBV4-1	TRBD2	TGCGCCAGCAGCGGGACTAGCGGCTACGAGCAGTACTTC	CASSGTSGYEQYF
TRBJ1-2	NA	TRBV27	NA	TGTGCCAGCGCGAAGACAGGCTCTTATGGCTACACCTTC	CASAKTGSYGYTF
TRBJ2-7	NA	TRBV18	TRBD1	TGTGCCAGCTCACCGGGACAGGGGGCCTACGAGCAGTACTTC	CASSPGQGAYEQYF
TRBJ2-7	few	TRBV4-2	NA	TGTGCCAGCAGCCAGGAAAAACAGGGTCCCTACGAGCAGTACTTC	CASSQEKQGPYEQYF
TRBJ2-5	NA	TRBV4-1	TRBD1	TGCGCCAGCAGCCAAGTGTCAGGGGGCGGAAAGACCCAGTACTTC	CASSQVSGGGKTQYF
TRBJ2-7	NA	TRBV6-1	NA	TGTGCCAGCAGTGACAAGGCTCGGGACTACGAGCAGTACTTC	CASSDKARDYEQYF
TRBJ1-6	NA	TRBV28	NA	TGTGCCAGCAGTTCTGTGTTGAGCTCCTATAATTCACCCCTCCACTTT	CASSSVLSSYNSPLHF
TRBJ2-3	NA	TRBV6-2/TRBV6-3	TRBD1	TGTGCCAGCAGCCTGGACAGGGGTATTGTGGTTGCGCAGTATTTT	CASSLDRGIVVAQYF
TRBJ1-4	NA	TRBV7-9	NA	TGTGCCAGCAGCCCCCCGACAGCAGGAGAAAAACTGTTTTTT	CASSPPTAGEKLFF
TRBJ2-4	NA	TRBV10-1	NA	TGCGCCAGCAGTTCAGGGGCCAAAAACATTCAGTACTTC	CASSSGAKNIQYF
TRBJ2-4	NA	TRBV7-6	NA	TGTGCCAGCAGCCGGCCCCGAGGCATTCAGTACTTC	CASSRPRGIQYF
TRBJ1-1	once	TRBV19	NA	TGTGCCACCCAACAAAGTACAGGGCTTAGGGAAGCTTTCTTT	CATQQSTGLREAFF
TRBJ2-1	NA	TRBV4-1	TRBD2	TGCGCCAGCAGCCAAGAGAGGGCGGGGGGTGGCTCCTACAATGAGCAGTTCTTC	CASSQERAGGGSYNEQFF
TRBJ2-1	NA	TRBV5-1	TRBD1	TGCGCCAGCAGCCTACAGGGGAGCTCCTACAATGAGCAGTTCTTC	CASSLQGSSYNEQFF
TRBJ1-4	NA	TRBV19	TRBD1	TGTGCCAGTAAGACAGGGACTGCAGCTAATGAAAAACTGTTTTTT	CASKTGTAANEKLFF
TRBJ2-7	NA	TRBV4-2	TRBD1	TGTGCCAGCAGTTGGTCACAGGGGTACTACGAGCAGTACTTC	CASSWSQGYYEQYF
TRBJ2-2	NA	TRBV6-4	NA	TGTGCCAGCAGGGCCCAACCCTCAGGGTCACACGAGCTGTTTTTT	CASRAQPSGSHELFF
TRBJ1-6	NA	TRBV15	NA	TGTGCCAGCAGCCAGGGCTCCTATAATTCACCCCTCCACTTT	CASSQGSYNSPLHF
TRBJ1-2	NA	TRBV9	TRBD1	TGTGCCAGCAGCCAGGGGGCAGCTAACTATGGCTACACCTTC	CASSQGAANYGYTF
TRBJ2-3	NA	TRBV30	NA	TGTGCCTGGAGGGTGAGGGGCACAGATACGCAGTATTTT	CAWRVRGTDTQYF
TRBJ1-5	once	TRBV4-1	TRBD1	TGCGCCAGCAGCCAAGTCACGGGACAGTTGAGGCAGCCCCAGCATTTT	CASSQVTGQLRQPQHF
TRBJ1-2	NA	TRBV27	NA	TGTGCCAGCAGTTTATCGGGGGGGCAGAGAGGCTACACCTTC	CASSLSGGQRGYTF
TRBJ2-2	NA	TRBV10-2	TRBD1	TGCGCCAGCGGACAGGGCATGGCCGGGGAGCTGTTTTTT	CASGQGMAGELFF